The sequence of this T cell receptor (beta chain) was determined in a study of technical replicates of blood from several donors. This CDR3 spans 15 amino acids. In germline, CDR1 is SGHNT, CDR2 YENEEA. The V gene end was trimmed by 1 base and the J gene end by 6 bases; junction bases not matched to a gene: 5. Data came from immunoSEQ multiplex PCR; TCRdb stores just in-frame clones and leaves some out. Of roughly 40,000 clones in the sample, around 96% were seen once. This TCR came from a human donor in good health. The sample consisted of T cells isolated from PBMCs. The V gene is TRBV11-3, the J gene TRBJ2-2, with 7 bases matching TRBD1. The CDR3 nucleotides are TGTGCCAGCAGCTTAGTTACAGGGGCCCCCGGGGAGCTGTTTTTT. This gives the protein CASSLVTGAPGELFF. The whole variable domain, filled in from reference TRBV11-3 and TRBJ2-2, reads EAGVVQSPRYKIIEKKQPVAFWCNPISGHNTLYWYLQNLGQGPELLIRYENEEAVDDSQLPKDRFSAERLKGVDSTLKIQPAELGDSAVYLCASSLVTGAPGELFFGEGSRLTVL.